This T cell receptor beta chain was sequenced for a study of blood T cell repertoires in COVID-19. Background on the study: Sources were T cells, B-cell-depleted T cells, or PBMCs; the material itself was cDNA or gDNA.

Sequenced by immunoSEQ multiplex PCR; TCRdb stores in-frame clones only, minus some. The repertoire holds under 350,000 clones, with 90% as singletons. The V gene lost 8 bases and the J gene lost 5 bases, with 10 bases spanning the gap. The CDR3 totals 12 residues. Germline V gene sequence: CDR1 SNHLY, CDR2 FYNNEI. Participants were aged roughly 18 to 90 years, lived in some 23 US areas, and enrolled virtually. Cohorts were determined from participant-reported clinical history. What the recovered Cohort 3 donors had was two negative PCRs, clearance, or symptom resolution. The receptor comes from a man in his sixties who had recovered from COVID-19. V usage is TRBV2 and J usage is TRBJ2-1; the D gene is possibly TRBD1 (6 bases). The sample consisted of PBMCs or T cells enriched from blood (not recorded which). The CDR3 DNA sequence: TGTGCCAGCCAAAAGGGGGACAATGAGCAGTTCTTC. It translates to CASQKGDNEQFF.